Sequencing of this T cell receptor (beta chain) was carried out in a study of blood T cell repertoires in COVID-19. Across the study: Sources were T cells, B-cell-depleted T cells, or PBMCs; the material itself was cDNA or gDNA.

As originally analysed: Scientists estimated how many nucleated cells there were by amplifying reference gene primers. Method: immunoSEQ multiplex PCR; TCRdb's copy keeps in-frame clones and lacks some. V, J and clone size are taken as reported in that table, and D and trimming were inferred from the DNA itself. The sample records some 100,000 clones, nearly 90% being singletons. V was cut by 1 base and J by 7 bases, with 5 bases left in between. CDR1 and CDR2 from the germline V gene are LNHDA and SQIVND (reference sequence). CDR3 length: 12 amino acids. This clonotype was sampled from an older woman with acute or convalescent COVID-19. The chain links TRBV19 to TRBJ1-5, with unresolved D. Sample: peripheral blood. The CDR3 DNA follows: TGTGCCAGTAGTATAGTGGAGCAGCCCCAGCATTTT. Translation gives CASSIVEQPQHF.